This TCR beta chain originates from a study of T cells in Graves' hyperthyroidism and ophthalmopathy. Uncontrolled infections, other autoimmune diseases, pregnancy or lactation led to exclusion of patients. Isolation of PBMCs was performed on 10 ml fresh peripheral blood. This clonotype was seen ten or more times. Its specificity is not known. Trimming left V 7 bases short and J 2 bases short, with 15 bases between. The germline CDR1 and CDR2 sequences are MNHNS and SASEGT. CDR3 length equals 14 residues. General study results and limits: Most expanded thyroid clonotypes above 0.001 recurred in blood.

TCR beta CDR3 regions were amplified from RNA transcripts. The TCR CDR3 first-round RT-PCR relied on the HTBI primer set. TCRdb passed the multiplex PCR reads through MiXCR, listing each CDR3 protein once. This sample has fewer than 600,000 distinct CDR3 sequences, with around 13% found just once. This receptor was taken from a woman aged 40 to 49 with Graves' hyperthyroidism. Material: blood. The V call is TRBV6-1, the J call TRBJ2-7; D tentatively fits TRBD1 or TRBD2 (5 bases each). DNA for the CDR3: TGTGCCAGCACCGGGACCACGAACCCCTACGAGCAGTACTTC. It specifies CASTGTTNPYEQYF.